Below, 6 T cell receptor beta chains from the same sample are listed, as sequenced in a study of blood T cell repertoires in COVID-19. Here immunoSEQ multiplex PCR was the method, and the copy in TCRdb shows in-frame clones only, minus some. This table holds approximately 51,000 clones, about 90% found once. The sequenced sample was peripheral blood. The receptors derive from a man between 65 and 80 years old with active COVID-19.

This sequence joins TRBV11-2 and TRBJ2-3; D perhaps matches TRBD1 (5 bases). This CDR3 has 14 residues. The V and J ends lost 4 bases and 1 base respectively, with 9 bases between them. Germline-derived CDR1 and CDR2 are SGHAT and FQNNGV. The CDR3 loop is CASSSLGGTDTQYF. The CDR3 DNA reads TGTGCCAGCAGCTCTCTAGGGGGCACAGATACGCAGTATTTT.

Here the CDR3 DNA reads TGTGCCAGCAGCTATCCTAGCGGGGGGATCTACAATGAGCAGTTCTTC. Protein: CASSYPSGGIYNEQFF. This chain links TRBV6-2 or TRBV6-3 with TRBJ2-1, with 11 bases fitting TRBD2. V trimming: 6 bases; J trimming: 3 bases; junction bases outside the gene matches: 7. Germline CDR1 and CDR2: MNHEY and SVGEGT. This CDR3 is 16 amino acids long.

The chain recombines TRBV30 with TRBJ2-6; TRBD1 matches at 9 bases. V trimming: 8 bases; J trimming: 4 bases; junction bases outside the gene matches: 6. From germline, CDR1 is GTSNPN and CDR2 SVGIG (reference sequence). The length of the CDR3 is 14 residues. The CDR3 reads CATQGARGANVLTF. The DNA of the CDR3 is TGTGCCACACAGGGGGCGCGCGGGGCCAACGTCCTGACTTTC.

The chain uses TRBV11-3 and TRBJ2-1; possibly TRBD2 for D (5 bases). From germline, CDR1 is SGHNT and CDR2 YENEEA. The CDR3 runs 13 residues. Deletions cut 6 bases from V and 7 bases from J, with 13 bases between. The CDR3, as DNA: TGTGCCAGCAGTTCCCGGGGTAAAAATGAGCAGTTCTTC. It specifies CASSSRGKNEQFF.

This rearrangement joins TRBV7-9 to TRBJ1-4, with D perhaps matching TRBD1 (6 bases). The CDR3 has 15 amino acids. The germline V gene encodes CDR1 SEHNR and CDR2 FQNEAQ (reference sequence). Trimming shortened V by 5 bases and J by 3 bases, and 13 bases separated the two germline ends. The CDR3 DNA sequence: TGTGCCAGCAGCGGAATCAGGGGACCTAATGAAAAACTGTTTTTT. As protein: CASSGIRGPNEKLFF.

V and J are TRBV5-1 and TRBJ1-1, with a possible D match to TRBD1 (5 bases). The CDR3 totals 16 residues. Trimming removed 4 bases from V and 1 base from J, with 17 bases in between. Germline values: CDR1 SGHRS, CDR2 YFSETQ. The CDR3 region is CASSPRGRAGNTEAFF. CDR3 coding DNA: TGCGCCAGCAGCCCGCGGGGCCGCGCGGGGAACACTGAAGCTTTCTTT.